This T cell receptor beta chain stems from a study of brain T cells in children with intractable seizures. Study-level points and caveats: Absence of clones before surgery may stem from lower sequencing depth.

Assay used: immunoSEQ multiplex PCR; TCRdb lists only in-frame clones, some missing. The sample has about 64,000 clones; about 96% are singletons. Only cases whose brain tissue showed the highest T cell transcript signatures were sequenced. Germline assignment: CDR1 SGHVS and CDR2 FNYEAQ. This CDR3 has 15 amino acids. The germline V and J ends were trimmed by 5 bases and 2 bases, with 16 bases remaining between them. Notes on this clone: The antigen is unknown.

The sequence came from a boy less than two years old with focal cortical dysplasia and intractable seizures. The gene calls are TRBV7-6 and TRBJ2-7, with D perhaps TRBD1 (6 bases). The sample here was peripheral blood, taken at surgery. For the CDR3, the DNA is TGTGCCAGCAGCCTAGGACAGCCAGAAACCTACGAGCAGTACTTC. Amino acid sequence: CASSLGQPETYEQYF.